Listed here are 18 T cell receptor beta chains from one sample, sequenced in a study of blood T cell repertoires in COVID-19. The table came from immunoSEQ multiplex PCR; TCRdb's copy has only in-frame clones and leaves some out. This sample carries about 370,000 clones, more than 70% of them seen once, and the ten largest clones take 3%. Sequencing was carried out using peripheral blood. The receptors shown here come from a woman aged 25 to 39 with COVID-19, enrolled during active disease.

The V gene is TRBV7-2, the J gene TRBJ1-2, with 9 bases aligning to TRBD1. Germline CDR1 SGHTA, CDR2 FQGNSA. The V and J ends lost 5 bases and 2 bases, in that order; junction bases with no gene match: 9. There are 16 residues in the CDR3. CDR3 residues: CASSPWGQGFNYGYTF. CDR3 coding DNA: TGTGCCAGCAGCCCCTGGGGACAGGGATTCAACTATGGCTACACCTTC.

The rearrangement uses TRBV19 and TRBJ1-5, with D tentatively TRBD1 (5 bases). The germline gives CDR1 LNHDA, CDR2 SQIVND (reference sequence). CDR3 length: 13 residues. Trimming left V 11 bases short and J 2 bases short, with 13 bases between. The DNA of the CDR3 is TGTGCCTCCGGGGGTGGGGGCAATCAGCCCCAGCATTTT. The encoded protein is CASGGGGNQPQHF. The full variable domain, in which reference TRBV19 and TRBJ1-5 provide the parts outside the CDR3, is DGGITQSPKYLFRKEGQNVTLSCEQNLNHDAMYWYRQDPGQGLRLIYYSQIVNDFQKGDIAEGYSVSREKKESFPLTVTSAQKNPTAFYLCASGGGGNQPQHFGDGTRLSIL.

This clone was seen a single time. This chain joins TRBV6-5 and TRBJ1-5; the match to TRBD1 covers 8 bases. CDR1 is MNHEY and CDR2 is SVGAGI in the germline V gene. The CDR3 sequence is 14 residues long. After removal of 7 bases from V and 5 bases from J, the junction contained 7 bases not matched to a gene. The CDR3 nucleotides read TGTGCCAGCACCTCCAGGGGGCTCGATCAGCCCCAGCATTTT. This sequence encodes CASTSRGLDQPQHF.

The rearrangement uses TRBV7-9 and TRBJ1-6; TRBD1 agrees at 8 bases. V shed 4 bases and J 8 bases; nucleotides not matched to a gene: 7. Germline lookup yields CDR1 SEHNR and CDR2 FQNEAQ (reference sequence). The CDR3 length is 15 residues. CDR3 protein: CASSSRDRLHSPLHF. DNA of the CDR3: TGTGCCAGCAGCTCCCGGGACAGGCTACATTCACCCCTCCACTTT.

The rearrangement joins TRBV13 to TRBJ2-1; 14 bases align to TRBD2. Looked up from germline, CDR1 is PRHDT and CDR2 is FYEKMQ (reference sequence). Losses at the gene ends were 5 bases for V and 9 bases for J; bases not matched to a gene: 9. The CDR3 covers 16 residues. The CDR3 DNA is TGTGCCAGCAGCCCACCGGGACTAGCGGGAGAGATTGAGCAGTTCTTC. Its translation: CASSPPGLAGEIEQFF.

V gene TRBV18 combines with J gene TRBJ1-1; tentative D call: TRBD1 (6 bases). V dropped 4 bases and J dropped 1 base, with 19 bases sitting between them. The germline V gene has CDR1 KGHSH and CDR2 LQKENI. The CDR3 has 17 residues. CDR3 in amino acids: CASSLFQQGRGNTEAFF. As DNA, the CDR3 is TGTGCCAGCTCACTGTTTCAACAGGGTCGGGGGAACACTGAAGCTTTCTTT.

This sequence joins TRBV12-5 and TRBJ1-2, with 12 bases fitting TRBD1. In germline, CDR1 is LGHNT, CDR2 FRNRAP. Trimming cost V 0 bases and J 8 bases; bases outside gene matches: 10. The CDR3 runs 17 residues. DNA for the CDR3: TGTGCTAGTGGTTTGGTCCCCGGGGACAGGGGGCATCGGGGCTACACCTTC. This sequence encodes CASGLVPGDRGHRGYTF.

This rearrangement joins TRBV6-2 or TRBV6-3 to TRBJ2-2, with 9 bases lining up with TRBD2. Germline lookup yields CDR1 MNHEY and CDR2 SVGEGT. The CDR3 spans 17 residues. Trimming took 0 bases from V and 6 from J; bases not matched to a gene: 8. The CDR3 DNA sequence: TGTGCCAGCAGTTACTCGTTGATAGCGGGAGCGGCCGGGGAGCTGTTTTTT. Protein: CASSYSLIAGAAGELFF.

This chain connects TRBV12-3 or TRBV12-4 to TRBJ2-1; no clear D. The ends were cut back, 7 bases at V and 3 bases at J, with 10 bases in the middle. The CDR3 has 13 residues. Here the CDR3 reads CASTITDYNEQFF. The CDR3 DNA follows: TGTGCCAGCACGATCACAGACTACAATGAGCAGTTCTTC.

This clone was picked up one time. The rearrangement links TRBV19 to TRBJ1-2; 9 nucleotides agree with TRBD1. Germline values: CDR1 LNHDA, CDR2 SQIVND (reference sequence). CDR3 length: 17 amino acids. V lost 1 base to trimming and J lost 4 bases; unmatched junction nucleotides: 10. The CDR3 DNA reads as TGTGCCAGTAGTATAGTCGGGACAGGGTCTTGGGGCTATGGCTACACCTTC. Residues: CASSIVGTGSWGYGYTF. Combining the CDR3 with reference TRBV19 and TRBJ1-2 gives the whole variable domain DGGITQSPKYLFRKEGQNVTLSCEQNLNHDAMYWYRQDPGQGLRLIYYSQIVNDFQKGDIAEGYSVSREKKESFPLTVTSAQKNPTAFYLCASSIVGTGSWGYGYTFGSGTRLTVV.

The genes are TRBV11-3 and TRBJ2-5; TRBD2 aligns across 9 bases. CDR1 is SGHNT, CDR2 YENEEA, per germline. Germline trimming cut 6 bases from V and 9 bases from J; bases unmatched to any gene: 11. This CDR3 has 14 amino acids. The CDR3 DNA is TGTGCCAGCAGTCGAGACTGGGGCGGGGGGGCCCAGTACTTC. Translated: CASSRDWGGGAQYF.

This rearrangement joins TRBV10-3 to TRBJ2-7, with TRBD1 as a possible D gene (6 bases). The CDR3 spans 15 residues. Germline CDR1 reads ENHRY; CDR2 reads SYGVKD. Trimming took off 3 bases at V and 2 bases at J, with 14 bases between the two ends. CDR3 bases: TGTGCCATCAGTGACTTTGGGGGCTCTACCTACGAGCAGTACTTC. Translating gives CAISDFGGSTYEQYF.

This clone was observed a few times. The chain combines TRBV27 with TRBJ1-6; D is possibly TRBD1 (6 bases). The V end lost 6 bases, the J end lost 4 bases, and 7 bases lay between the germline ends. The CDR3 loop spans 13 amino acids. CDR1 and CDR2 from the germline V gene are MNHEY and SMNVEV (reference sequence). CDR3 nucleotide sequence: TGTGCCAGCAGGACAGGTTATAATTCACCCCTCCACTTT. This encodes CASRTGYNSPLHF.

The V and J genes are TRBV18 and TRBJ2-5; D might be TRBD2 (6 bases). The germline gives CDR1 KGHSH, CDR2 LQKENI. V was clipped by 5 bases and J by 5 bases, with 12 bases between them. The CDR3 runs 13 residues. In DNA form, the CDR3 reads TGTGCCAGCTCAAAGGGCCGGGGGGAGACCCAGTACTTC. As protein: CASSKGRGETQYF.

The CDR3 region has the DNA TGTGCCATCAGTTCCGGGCTCCCACAGGGAAAGGACGGGGAGCTGTTTTTT. Its translation: CAISSGLPQGKDGELFF. The chain links TRBV10-3 to TRBJ2-2, with a possible D match to TRBD1 (6 bases). The CDR3 is made up of 17 amino acids. Germline V CDR1 and CDR2: ENHRY, SYGVKD. V was trimmed by 5 bases and J by 7 bases, leaving 23 bases between them.

The chain employs TRBV7-2 and TRBJ2-7; 10 bases are a match to TRBD2. Germline CDR1 and CDR2: SGHTA and FQGNSA. This CDR3 is 17 amino acids long. J gave up 0 bases and V 0 bases, and 5 bases lay outside the gene matches. CDR3 nucleotide sequence: TGTGCCAGCAGCTTAGCGCCACTAGCGGGGCGCTCCTACGAGCAGTACGTC. It translates to CASSLAPLAGRSYEQYV.

V gene TRBV24-1 combines with J gene TRBJ2-1; 9 nucleotides align to TRBD1. The CDR3 totals 17 residues. Germline V gene sequence: CDR1 KGHDR, CDR2 SFDVKD. The trim removed 1 base at V and 7 bases at J, leaving 10 bases unmatched. The CDR3 loop is CATSDFSRGQGRNEQFF. DNA for the CDR3: TGTGCCACCAGTGATTTCAGTAGGGGACAGGGTAGGAATGAGCAGTTCTTC.

The chain is built from TRBV28 and TRBJ1-1, with a tentative D call TRBD1 (5 bases). The V and J ends lost 6 bases and 0 bases respectively, with 17 bases between them. In germline, CDR1 is MDHEN, CDR2 SYDVKM. The CDR3 is 16 amino acids. CDR3 residues: CASSTRAGRVNTEAFF. Written as DNA, the CDR3 is TGTGCCAGCAGCACCAGGGCGGGGAGGGTGAACACTGAAGCTTTCTTT. The variable domain in full, completed from reference TRBV28 and TRBJ1-1, reads DVKVTQSSRYLVKRTGEKVFLECVQDMDHENMFWYRQDPGLGLRLIYFSYDVKMKEKGDIPEGYSVSREKKERFSLILESASTNQTSMYLCASSTRAGRVNTEAFFGQGTRLTVV.